The rows below give T cell receptor beta chains drawn from one sample of a study of T-cell memory formation after mild COVID-19. TCRdb reanalysed the 5' RACE reads using MiXCR and keeps one entry per CDR3 protein. The sample holds about 110,000 distinct CDR3 sequences, over 15% seen once. Sequenced input: PBMCs or a T cell subset sorted from them (not recorded which). These receptors all stem from an adult woman who had mild COVID-19 (a few samples of this study predate the infection). Cell type and time point are not known. Each CDR3 is given with its conserved first and last residue. Each record gives: V gene, J gene, D gene, clone size, CDR3 DNA, CDR3 protein. D genes are given only for firm matches. Only part of the rows carry a size: once, few, many, or a class if the clone is expanded.

V: TRBV5-1; J: TRBJ1-1; D: .; size: many; DNA: TGCGCCAGCAGCCCGGAGGACAGTGCAAGGGCTGAAGCTTTCTTT; CDR3: CASSPEDSARAEAFF
V: TRBV20-1; J: TRBJ2-7; D: .; size: few; DNA: TGCAGTGCTAGGGAACGCTTTCGGGCCGAGCAGTACTTC; CDR3: CSARERFRAEQYF
V: TRBV30; J: TRBJ1-1; D: TRBD1; size: few; DNA: TGTGCCTGGTCCTCAAGTGGAGGGGGCCAGGATGGAGCTTTCTTT; CDR3: CAWSSSGGGQDGAFF
V: TRBV7-8; J: TRBJ1-1; D: .; size: few; DNA: TGTGCCAGCAGCTTAAGCAGGGTGACTGAAGCTTTCTTT; CDR3: CASSLSRVTEAFF
V: TRBV12-3/TRBV12-4; J: TRBJ2-3; D: .; size: few; DNA: TGTGCCAGCAGTTCCTTGGGTCTTGACGGCACAGATACGCAGTATTTT; CDR3: CASSSLGLDGTDTQYF
V: TRBV7-9; J: TRBJ2-5; D: .; size: .; DNA: TGTGCCGCTGTTTCACTGGCGACCCAGTACTTC; CDR3: CAAVSLATQYF
V: TRBV27; J: TRBJ2-3; D: .; size: .; DNA: TGTGCCAGCAGTCCCCAGTCAAGGCCAGATACGCAGTATTTT; CDR3: CASSPQSRPDTQYF
V: TRBV5-1; J: TRBJ2-3; D: .; size: .; DNA: TGCGCCAGCAGCACACCCGGCGGAGTAACAGATACGCAGTATTTT; CDR3: CASSTPGGVTDTQYF
V: TRBV5-1; J: TRBJ1-1; D: .; size: .; DNA: TGCGCCAGCAGCACAGAGGACACTGAAGCTTTCTTT; CDR3: CASSTEDTEAFF
V: TRBV2; J: TRBJ2-7; D: .; size: few; DNA: TGTGCCAGCAGTGATTCTTGGAACTCCTACGAGCAGTACTTC; CDR3: CASSDSWNSYEQYF
V: TRBV7-3; J: TRBJ2-1; D: .; size: .; DNA: TGTGCCAGCAGCCTTGGCGGGGGCGGGAATGAGCAGTTCTTC; CDR3: CASSLGGGGNEQFF
V: TRBV20-1; J: TRBJ1-1; D: .; size: .; DNA: TGCAGTGCTAGAGATAATGTAGGATTCCGTGACACTGAAGCTTTCTTT; CDR3: CSARDNVGFRDTEAFF
V: TRBV12-3/TRBV12-4; J: TRBJ2-6; D: .; size: few; DNA: TGTGCCATCGGGGGGGCCAACGTCCTGACTTTC; CDR3: CAIGGANVLTF
V: TRBV20-1; J: TRBJ1-2; D: .; size: .; DNA: TGCAGTGCTAGAGATTCGGGGGGCAGCTACACCTTC; CDR3: CSARDSGGSYTF
V: TRBV5-1; J: TRBJ2-7; D: TRBD2; size: .; DNA: TGCGCCAGCAGGACGATAGCGGGGGACTACGAGCAGTACTTC; CDR3: CASRTIAGDYEQYF
V: TRBV10-3; J: TRBJ2-3; D: TRBD1; size: few; DNA: TGTGCCATCAGTGAGTCAGCGACAGGGGTCACAGATACGCAGTATTTT; CDR3: CAISESATGVTDTQYF
V: TRBV29-1; J: TRBJ2-2; D: .; size: few; DNA: TGCAGCGTCTCCGGGACACTAAAACCGAACACCGGGGAGCTGTTTTTT; CDR3: CSVSGTLKPNTGELFF
V: TRBV4-3; J: TRBJ2-7; D: .; size: .; DNA: TGCGCCAGCAGCCAACACGAGACGGACGGAGAGCAGTACTTC; CDR3: CASSQHETDGEQYF
V: TRBV2; J: TRBJ1-1; D: TRBD1; size: .; DNA: TGTGCCACCACTGAAGACCGGGACAGGGATAACACTGAAGCTTTCTTT; CDR3: CATTEDRDRDNTEAFF
V: TRBV30; J: TRBJ2-7; D: .; size: .; DNA: TGTGCCTCTACGGTGGGGGGTATTGAGCAGTACTTC; CDR3: CASTVGGIEQYF
V: TRBV11-3; J: TRBJ2-1; D: .; size: .; DNA: TGTGCCAGCAGCTTAGATACGGTGGCAGGGGTCAATGAGCAGTTCTTC; CDR3: CASSLDTVAGVNEQFF
V: TRBV5-1; J: TRBJ1-1; D: TRBD1; size: .; DNA: TGCGCCAGCCGCCAGGGGGGCGAGAACACTGAAGCTTTCTTT; CDR3: CASRQGGENTEAFF
V: TRBV4-1; J: TRBJ1-6; D: TRBD1; size: few; DNA: TGCGCCAGCATGCTCAAGGGGGCGAGTCATAGCAGGAGCTCCTATAATTCACCCCTCCACTTT; CDR3: CASMLKGASHSRSSYNSPLHF
V: TRBV27; J: TRBJ2-1; D: .; size: .; DNA: TGTGCCAGCAGTCCTCCGGGCTCCCATGAGCAGTTCTTC; CDR3: CASSPPGSHEQFF
V: TRBV6-5; J: TRBJ2-1; D: .; size: .; DNA: TGTGCCAGCAGTACAGTCGACAATGAGCAGTTCTTC; CDR3: CASSTVDNEQFF
V: TRBV5-1; J: TRBJ2-3; D: TRBD2; size: many; DNA: TGCGCCAGCAGCTTGGTCCAGTCTAGCGGGAGGATCGGCACAGATACGCAGTATTTT; CDR3: CASSLVQSSGRIGTDTQYF